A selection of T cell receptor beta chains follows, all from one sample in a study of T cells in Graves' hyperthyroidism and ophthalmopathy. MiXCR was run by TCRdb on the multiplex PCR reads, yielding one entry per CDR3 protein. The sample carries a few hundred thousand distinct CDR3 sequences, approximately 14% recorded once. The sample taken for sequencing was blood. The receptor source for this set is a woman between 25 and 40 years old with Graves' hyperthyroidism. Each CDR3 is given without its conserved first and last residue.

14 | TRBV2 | ASSEEGGRASYEQY
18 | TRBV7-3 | ASSSPGPPDGLGLSYEQY
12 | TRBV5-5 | ASSWIGANYGYT
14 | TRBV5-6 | ASSGTTSGYTDTQY
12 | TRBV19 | ASKSTRAGDTQY
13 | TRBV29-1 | SVGTSGRAMDEQY
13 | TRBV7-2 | ASSFIVGPTGELF
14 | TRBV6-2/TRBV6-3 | ASRERTGSVWYGYT
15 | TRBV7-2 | ASSLEGLAGIAYEQY
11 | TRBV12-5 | ASGQTGADTQY
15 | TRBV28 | ASSTTYGTGYNQPQH
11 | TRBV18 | ASSPPGPNTQY
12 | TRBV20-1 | SARTSADTDTQY
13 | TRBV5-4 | ASSLDPPDGNTIY
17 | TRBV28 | ASSRGTSGSIITKNIQY
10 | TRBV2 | ASSASIYGYT
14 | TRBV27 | ASSLSPGWVGEKLF
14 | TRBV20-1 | SARDKGNDFNSPLH
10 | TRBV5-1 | ASAMTTDTQY
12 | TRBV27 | ASSLGTQGNTIY
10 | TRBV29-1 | SVEVRVAEQF
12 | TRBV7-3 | ASTEGHSTDTQY
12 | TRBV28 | ASGVTASRVEQY
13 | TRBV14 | ASSRGLARYNEQF
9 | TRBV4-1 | ASSQVNEQY
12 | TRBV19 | ASSTGLAWNIQY
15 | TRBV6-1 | ATQQGRGVGGANVLT
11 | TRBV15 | ATRLAGGETQY
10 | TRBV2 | ASQTAAQPQH
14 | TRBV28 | ASSFLASGSPYEQY
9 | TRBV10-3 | AISLQYEQY
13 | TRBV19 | ASRTGQGAGNTIY
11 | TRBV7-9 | ASSAPGGTEAF
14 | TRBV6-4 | ASSDSIKVSNEKLF
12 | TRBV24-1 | ATSGPGQHYGYT
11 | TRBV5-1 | ATKVGGNTEAF
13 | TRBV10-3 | AISEPAKSRYEQY
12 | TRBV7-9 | ASSLGQGASEAF
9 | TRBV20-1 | SAGKGYEQY
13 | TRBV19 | ASSRSSGSAYEQY
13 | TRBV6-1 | ASSTPGRGNTEAF
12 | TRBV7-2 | ASSFVSRGETQY
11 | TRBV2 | ASSQGTGNTIY
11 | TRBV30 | AWSAGGNQPQH
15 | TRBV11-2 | ASSPPGPGLSTDTQY
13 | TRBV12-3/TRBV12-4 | ASSLEAGQQETQY
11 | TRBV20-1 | SASSGVRTEAF
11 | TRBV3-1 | ASSHDGGYEQY